A few counts support the clone carrying this T cell receptor (beta chain). TCRdb redid the calling of the 5' RACE reads with MiXCR, one entry per CDR3 protein. The table has about 340,000 distinct CDR3 sequences, 13% seen once. This specimen comes from a study of T-cell memory formation after mild COVID-19. The germline V gene has CDR1 MGHRA and CDR2 YSYEKL. The CDR3 totals 13 residues. V was pared by 2 bases and J by 2 bases, with 3 bases between. The V call is TRBV4-1, the J call TRBJ2-2; D is undetermined. The sample consisted of PBMCs or a T cell subset sorted from them (not recorded which). The TCR comes from a man between 18 and 35 years old who had mild COVID-19 (a few samples of this study predate the infection). Cell type and time point are not known. CDR3 nucleotides: TGCGCCAGCAGCCAAATAAACACCGGGGAGCTGTTTTTT. It encodes CASSQINTGELFF.